Presented here are 7 T cell receptor beta chains from one specimen sequenced in a study of blood T cell repertoires in COVID-19. The method was immunoSEQ multiplex PCR; TCRdb's version includes in-frame clones alone and lacks a portion of them. The sample contains 55,000 to 90,000 clones, more than 65% of which appear only once. Source material: peripheral blood. Source of these receptors: a woman aged 55-70 years with acute or convalescent COVID-19.

The CDR3 region is CASSLQGRQSTDTQYF. CDR3 bases: TGCGCCAGCAGCTTACAGGGGCGACAAAGCACAGATACGCAGTATTTT. J is TRBJ2-3 and V is TRBV5-1; 7 bases line up with TRBD1. CDR1 is SGHRS, CDR2 YFSETQ, per germline. The J segment lost 0 bases and the V segment lost 2 bases, leaving 6 bases of the junction unmatched. The CDR3 loop spans 16 amino acids.

The chain uses TRBV7-9 and TRBJ2-7, with 8 bases aligning to TRBD1. The CDR3 loop spans 17 amino acids. Per the germline V gene, CDR1 is SEHNR and CDR2 is FQNEAQ (reference sequence). J lost 5 bases, V lost 2 bases, and 14 bases had no gene match. CDR3 sequence (DNA): TGTGCCAGCAGCTTAAGCGGACAGGGCATTTCTTCTAACGAGCAGTACTTC. Translated: CASSLSGQGISSNEQYF.

The V gene is TRBV18, the J gene TRBJ1-2; D is unclear. V lost 0 bases, J lost 4 bases, and 12 bases lay in between. The germline gives CDR1 KGHSH, CDR2 LQKENI. The CDR3 contains 15 residues. CDR3 sequence reads: CASSPPREKGYGYTF. As DNA, the CDR3 is TGTGCCAGCTCACCACCGAGGGAGAAAGGCTATGGCTACACCTTC.

The rearrangement uses TRBV5-5 and TRBJ1-1; D perhaps matches TRBD1 (5 bases). With 3 bases removed from V and 4 bases from J, the gap between germline ends came to 13 bases. Germline CDR1 is SGHKS and CDR2 is YYEKEE (reference sequence). CDR3 length: 14 amino acids. The DNA of the CDR3 is TGTGCCAGCAGCTCGGACGGAAGGGGCACTGAAGCTTTCTTT. It specifies CASSSDGRGTEAFF.

The rearrangement joins TRBV30 to TRBJ1-1, with no clear D. This CDR3 region has 13 residues. The germline V gene has CDR1 GTSNPN and CDR2 SVGIG (reference sequence). V was cut by 0 bases and J by 4 bases, with 9 bases left in between. The CDR3 DNA sequence: TGTGCCTGGAGTGTTCTTGAGAGCACTGAAGCTTTCTTT. Protein: CAWSVLESTEAFF.

The chain joins TRBV24-1 to TRBJ2-3, with 9 positions matching TRBD1. The CDR3 spans 15 residues. V was clipped by 7 bases and J by 4 bases; unmatched bases: 8. Per the germline V gene, CDR1 is KGHDR and CDR2 is SFDVKD. The CDR3 here is CATSPGQGLADTQYF. In DNA, the CDR3 is TGTGCCACCAGCCCGGGACAGGGCTTAGCAGATACGCAGTATTTT.

V and J are TRBV19 and TRBJ1-1, with 7 bases identical to TRBD1. J was trimmed by 3 bases and V by 7 bases; bases with no gene match: 5. The CDR3 length is 13 residues. Germline V gene data show CDR1 as LNHDA and CDR2 as SQIVND (reference sequence). The CDR3 sequence: CASTQGGYTEAFF. The CDR3 DNA reads TGTGCCAGTACCCAAGGGGGCTACACTGAAGCTTTCTTT.